The present entry profiles one TCR beta chain with its context. The data originate from a study of T cell clonotyping in hematopoietic cell transplantation. Specified time point: recipient sample about 28 days before transplant, after cytoreduction. Profiled with immunoSEQ multiplex PCR; TCRdb holds only in-frame clones, not every one. Of around 25,000 clones in the sample, 70% to 75% are singletons; the top ten hold about 6%. CDR1 and CDR2 (germline): SGDLS, YYNGEE. The CDR3 is made up of 15 amino acids. V dropped 3 bases and J dropped 5; count of bases not matched to a gene: 9. The V call is TRBV9, the J call TRBJ2-3; 7 bases match TRBD2. The TCR originated in a man aged 50-60 years with myelodysplastic syndrome. Some clones in this sample may be carry-over from other donors' samples. The material sequenced was peripheral blood mononuclear cells, taken before stem cell transplant. In nucleotides, the CDR3 is TGTGCCAGCAGCGCCGTGAGCGGGGCCCAAGATACGCAGTATTTT. Its translation: CASSAVSGAQDTQYF.